One sample yielded the 30 T cell receptor beta chains listed below, sequenced in a study of T-cell memory formation after mild COVID-19. In TCRdb, the 5' RACE reads were re-called with MiXCR into one record per CDR3 protein. Here the sample spans 200,000 to 250,000 distinct CDR3 sequences, about 17% being singletons. The sample was PBMCs or a T cell subset sorted from them (not recorded which). All receptors derive from a man between 18 and 35 years old who had mild COVID-19 (a few samples of this study predate the infection). Cell type and time point are not known.

The sample holds a few counts of this clonotype. The V call is TRBV10-3, the J call TRBJ1-1; 7 bases align to TRBD1. The germline CDR1 and CDR2 sequences are ENHRY and SYGVKD. V dropped 5 bases and J dropped 4; count of bases not matched to a gene: 10. The CDR3 is 15 amino acids. CDR3 nucleotides: TGTGCCATCAGTACCACCCAGGGGGGCGGCACTGAAGCTTTCTTT. Translated: CAISTTQGGGTEAFF.

This clonotype was seen many times. The chain joins TRBV7-8 to TRBJ2-2; D is uncertain. Germline values: CDR1 SGHVS, CDR2 FQNEAQ. This CDR3 spans 15 amino acids. With 5 bases removed from V and 6 bases from J, the gap between germline ends came to 16 bases. In DNA, the CDR3 is TGTGCCAGCAGCACCCGGGCATATGGCCCCGGGGAGCTGTTTTTT. This codes for CASSTRAYGPGELFF.

This clonotype has more than one count but fewer than ten. The genes are TRBV20-1 and TRBJ2-7; TRBD1 or TRBD2 may be the D gene (5 bases each). V lost 3 bases, J lost 7 bases, and 7 bases lay in between. Germline lookup yields CDR1 DFQATT and CDR2 SNEGSKA (reference sequence). This CDR3 is built from 10 residues. CDR3 region: CSARGEEQYF. Written as DNA, the CDR3 is TGCAGTGCTAGGGGGGAGGAGCAGTACTTC.

The chain joins TRBV4-3 to TRBJ2-7; D gene unclear. Germline values: CDR1 LGHNA, CDR2 YSLEER. V dropped 1 base and J dropped 2 bases, with 12 bases sitting between them. The CDR3 is 15 amino acids. DNA for the CDR3: TGCGCCAGCAGCCAAGGGGTCAGTGGGGCCTACGAGCAGTACGTC. This gives the protein CASSQGVSGAYEQYV.

This clonotype was recorded a few times. The chain combines TRBV6-5 with TRBJ2-5, with TRBD2 matching 12 bases. J gave up 6 bases and V 1 base, and 6 bases lay outside the gene matches. Germline V lookup: CDR1 MNHEY, CDR2 SVGAGI. There are 16 residues in the CDR3. This CDR3 is CASSYWLAGGQQTQYF. CDR3 DNA sequence: TGTGCCAGCAGTTACTGGCTAGCGGGGGGGCAGCAGACCCAGTACTTC.

The V and J genes are TRBV6-5 and TRBJ2-1; D might be TRBD1 or TRBD2, each matching 5 bases. Trimming stripped 6 bases from V and 3 bases from J, with 24 bases between. CDR3 length: 18 residues. CDR1 and CDR2 from the germline V gene are MNHEY and SVGAGI. The CDR3 region has the DNA TGTGCCAGCAGCCCAACCCTGGGGGTGCCCCTTCTCTACAATGAGCAGTTCTTC. The encoded protein is CASSPTLGVPLLYNEQFF.

This clonotype was seen a handful of times. This chain joins TRBV9 and TRBJ1-2, with unresolved D. The germline V gene encodes CDR1 SGDLS and CDR2 YYNGEE. This CDR3 has 14 amino acids. Trimming pared 0 bases from V and 5 bases from J, leaving 11 bases between. The CDR3, as DNA: TGTGCCAGCAGCGTAGGTGTGGGGTGGTATGGCTACACCTTC. It is translated as CASSVGVGWYGYTF.

The CDR3 is CASSEGTGTYEQYV. The CDR3 DNA reads as TGTGCCAGCAGTGAAGGGACAGGTACCTACGAGCAGTACGTC. The rearrangement links TRBV6-5 to TRBJ2-7; 8 nucleotides match TRBD1. CDR1 and CDR2 (germline): MNHEY, SVGAGI. There are 14 residues in the CDR3. Trimming took 5 bases from V and 2 from J; bases not matched to a gene: 5.

This clonotype was observed a handful of times. This CDR3 is missing its conserved last phenylalanine or tryptophan, likely due to a read error. No DNA is shown, since the ends of the CDR3 on it are uncertain; the CDR3 is the one TCRdb lists. The chain combines TRBV21-1 with TRBJ1-6. TRBV21-1 is a pseudogene segment. The CDR3 region is 8 residues in length, termini included. The CDR3 here is CASKMESV.

The V and J genes are TRBV20-1 and TRBJ2-5; D might be TRBD2 (6 bases). CDR3 length equals 13 residues. The germline V gene encodes CDR1 DFQATT and CDR2 SNEGSKA (reference sequence). CDR3 DNA sequence: TGCAGGGTGACTAGAGGGATGGAAGAGACCCAGTACTTC. Amino acids: CRVTRGMEETQYF.

The chain carries TRBV5-1 and TRBJ2-5, with 8 bases identical to TRBD2. CDR3 length: 15 amino acids. The J segment lost 3 bases and the V segment lost 5 bases, leaving 9 bases of the junction unmatched. Germline values: CDR1 SGHRS, CDR2 YFSETQ. CDR3 sequence reads: CASRSGLAGKETQYF. The CDR3 coding sequence is TGCGCCAGCAGATCAGGATTAGCGGGGAAAGAGACCCAGTACTTC. Full variable domain (remainder filled in from reference TRBV5-1 and TRBJ2-5): KAGVTQTPRYLIKTRGQQVTLSCSPISGHRSVSWYQQTPGQGLQFLFEYFSETQRNKGNFPGRFSGRQFSNSRSEMNVSTLELGDSALYLCASRSGLAGKETQYFGPGTRLLVL.

Only a few counts were recorded for this clonotype. The genes are TRBV28 and TRBJ2-3, with 7 bases lining up with TRBD1. V shed 3 bases, J shed 3 bases, and the junction held 6 bases outside the gene matches. The CDR3 totals 15 residues. CDR1 MDHEN and CDR2 SYDVKM come from the germline V gene. In DNA, the CDR3 is TGTGCCAGCAGTTTGAGGGGGCATGCGACAGATACGCAGTATTTT. Encoded protein: CASSLRGHATDTQYF.

The J gene is TRBJ1-1, the V gene TRBV3-1; no clear D. CDR1 and CDR2 from the germline V gene are LGHDT and YNNKEL (reference sequence). The CDR3 is 14 amino acids. V dropped 4 bases and J dropped 3 bases, with 12 bases sitting between them. The CDR3: CASSPPNLYTEAFF. The CDR3 DNA follows: TGTGCCAGCAGCCCCCCCAACTTATACACTGAAGCTTTCTTT.

This clonotype has just a few counts. The germline gene is not matched at one end of the junction; a read error may be the cause. The chain recombines TRBV18 with TRBJ2-3; D might be TRBD1 (6 bases). The CDR3 has 14 residues. The germline CDR1 and CDR2 sequences are KGHSH and LQKENI. In DNA form, the CDR3 reads TGTGCCAGCTCCCAAATCAGGGGCACCGATACGCAGTATTTT. This translates into CASSQIRGTDTQYF.

V and J are TRBV6-2 or TRBV6-3 and TRBJ2-4; no firm D call. The CDR3 has 17 residues. Germline assignment: CDR1 MNHEY and CDR2 SVGEGT. V was pared by 0 bases and J by 2 bases, with 14 bases between. Here the CDR3 DNA reads TGTGCCAGCAGTTACTCGAAACAGAGGATTTCCAAAAACATTCAGTACTTC. The encoded protein is CASSYSKQRISKNIQYF.

The chain carries TRBV12-3 or TRBV12-4 and TRBJ1-6, with D hard to call. Between the trimmed V and J ends, which lost 2 bases and 7 bases, there was a span of 6 bases. CDR3 length equals 13 residues. The CDR3, as DNA: TGTGCCAGCAGTTTAAGGGAAAATTCACCCCTCCACTTT. Protein product: CASSLRENSPLHF.

The table lists this clonotype with a few counts. The V and J genes are TRBV4-1 and TRBJ2-1; TRBD2 matches 16 bases. V was pared by 4 bases and J by 4 bases, with 7 bases of the junction left unmatched. Germline V CDR1 and CDR2: MGHRA, YSYEKL. The CDR3 spans 18 residues. CDR3 sequence (DNA): TGCGCCAGCAGCCCGGGACTAGCGGGGGGGCTAGCTTACAATGAGCAGTTCTTC. Protein product: CASSPGLAGGLAYNEQFF.

The sample holds a few counts of this clonotype. J is TRBJ2-1 and V is TRBV4-3; 7 nucleotides match TRBD2. The length of the CDR3 is 13 residues. The J segment lost 12 bases and the V segment lost 3 bases, leaving 8 bases of the junction unmatched. Germline V gene data show CDR1 as LGHNA and CDR2 as YSLEER. CDR3 sequence (DNA): TGCGCCAGCAGCCACTTATCGGGGGAGGGGCAGTTCTTC. Amino acids: CASSHLSGEGQFF.

The V gene is TRBV7-2, the J gene TRBJ2-3; possible D gene TRBD2, 7 bases. V gave up 5 bases and J gave up 1 base, with 16 bases separating them. Germline V gene lookup returns CDR1 SGHTA and CDR2 FQGNSA. The CDR3 contains 16 residues. CDR3 region: CASSATRGARTDTQYF. The CDR3 DNA reads as TGTGCCAGCAGCGCGACACGGGGGGCCCGCACAGATACGCAGTATTTT. The full variable domain, in which reference TRBV7-2 and TRBJ2-3 provide the parts outside the CDR3, is GAGVSQSPSNKVTEKGKDVELRCDPISGHTALYWYRQSLGQGLEFLIYFQGNSAPDKSGLPSDRFSAERTGGSVSTLTIQRTQQEDSAVYLCASSATRGARTDTQYFGPGTRLTVL.

The V call is TRBV28, the J call TRBJ1-2, with a possible D match to TRBD1 (5 bases). The germline V and J ends were trimmed by 6 bases and 13 bases, with 18 bases remaining between them. The CDR3 contains 12 residues. Germline loops: CDR1 MDHEN, CDR2 SYDVKM. Written as DNA, the CDR3 is TGTGCCAGCAGGGAACTCGGACATCGTATCACCTTC. Residues: CASRELGHRITF.

This clonotype came up a few times. The CDR3 DNA reads TGTGCCAGCTCGCGAGAGACAGGTGCGGGGCACAAGGATGAGCAGTTCTTC. It is translated as CASSRETGAGHKDEQFF. The V gene is TRBV18, the J gene TRBJ2-1; D tentatively fits TRBD1 or TRBD2 (6 bases each). V lost 6 bases to trimming and J lost 8 bases, with 26 bases between them. Germline-derived CDR1 and CDR2 are KGHSH and LQKENI. CDR3 length: 17 residues.

V gene TRBV7-2 combines with J gene TRBJ2-1; D not certain. In germline, CDR1 is SGHTA, CDR2 FQGNSA. This CDR3 region has 13 residues. The V end lost 2 bases, the J end lost 6 bases, and 8 bases lay between the germline ends. The CDR3 bases are TGTGCCAGCAGCTTAATCGGGCGCAATGAGCAGTTCTTC. Translation: CASSLIGRNEQFF.

This clonotype was observed a few times. The chain joins TRBV5-1 to TRBJ2-5, with unresolved D. This CDR3 spans 14 amino acids. Germline values: CDR1 SGHRS, CDR2 YFSETQ. V was cut by 0 bases and J by 7 bases, with 13 bases left in between. CDR3: CASSLGAGDGTQYF. CDR3 sequence (DNA): TGCGCCAGCAGCTTGGGGGCAGGAGACGGGACCCAGTACTTC.

The chain links TRBV6-1 to TRBJ2-5; 10 positions match TRBD1. CDR1 MNHNS and CDR2 SASEGT come from the germline V gene. The CDR3 sequence is 13 residues long. Trimming removed 9 bases from V and 2 bases from J; junction bases left unmatched: 3. The CDR3 sequence is CASRQGAQETQYF. CDR3 nucleotide sequence: TGTGCCAGTAGACAGGGGGCACAAGAGACCCAGTACTTC.

The genes are TRBV5-1 and TRBJ2-3; D is unresolved. CDR1 and CDR2 (germline): SGHRS, YFSETQ. V lost 0 bases and J lost 4, with 6 bases in between. The length of the CDR3 is 13 residues. In nucleotides, the CDR3 is TGCGCCAGCAGCTTGGAGTTCGCAGATACGCAGTATTTT. This translates into CASSLEFADTQYF.

The table lists this clonotype with a few counts. The chain couples TRBV5-4 to TRBJ1-1, with 7 positions matching TRBD1. This CDR3 has 15 residues. V was clipped by 1 base and J by 8 bases; unmatched bases: 11. Germline CDR1 is SGHNT and CDR2 is YYREEE (reference sequence). This chain's CDR3 is CASSLSWTGPREAFF. The CDR3 bases are TGTGCCAGCAGCTTGTCTTGGACAGGTCCTAGAGAAGCTTTCTTT.

This chain connects TRBV4-3 to TRBJ2-7, with D hard to call. The V end was cut by 0 bases, the J end by 0 bases, with 12 bases between. This CDR3 comprises 16 residues. The germline gives CDR1 LGHNA, CDR2 YSLEER. The CDR3 loop reads CASSQDLGDGSYEQYF. CDR3 nucleotide sequence: TGCGCCAGCAGCCAAGATTTGGGCGACGGCTCCTACGAGCAGTACTTC.

The chain couples TRBV4-3 to TRBJ1-2; weak D call: TRBD1 (6 bases). CDR1 is LGHNA, CDR2 YSLEER, per germline. Trimming took off 0 bases at V and 4 bases at J, with 15 bases between the two ends. The length of the CDR3 is 16 residues. The CDR3 DNA sequence: TGCGCCAGCAGCCAAGATATGGCACAGGGTCCCTATGGCTACACCTTC. Translating it yields CASSQDMAQGPYGYTF.

V is TRBV4-2 and J is TRBJ1-4; TRBD1 might be the D (6 bases). The CDR3 is made up of 16 amino acids. CDR1 is LGHNA, CDR2 YNFKEQ, per germline. The germline V and J ends were trimmed by 0 bases and 3 bases, with 11 bases remaining between them. The CDR3 region is CASSQERTAANEKLFF. CDR3 in DNA: TGTGCCAGCAGCCAAGAGCGGACAGCTGCTAATGAAAAACTGTTTTTT.

This clonotype was counted between two and nine times. The chain joins TRBV7-8 to TRBJ1-2; perhaps TRBD1 as D (5 bases). Germline V CDR1 and CDR2: SGHVS, FQNEAQ. There are 12 residues in the CDR3. The V gene lost 5 bases and the J gene lost 6 bases, with 10 bases spanning the gap. In DNA, the CDR3 is TGTGCCAGCAGCCCCTCGGGGGATGGCTACACCTTC. Its protein product is CASSPSGDGYTF.